The 9 T cell receptor beta chains presented below share a single source sample, sequenced in a study of tissue T cells after allogeneic stem cell transplantation. The time point is: mouse harvest day 7 after allogeneic transplant. The graft held 10^6 splenic CD5+ T cells and 10^7 T-cell-depleted bone marrow cells. Clones were sequenced by immunoSEQ multiplex PCR, and TCRdb holds only the in-frame ones, with some missing. The sample shows approximately 8,000 clones, 40% to 60% of them seen only once. The sample consisted of gut tissue. The receptors here all came from a female BALB/c mouse given C57BL/6 T cells with graft-versus-host disease after an allogeneic hematopoietic cell transplant.

By frequency in the sample, this clone is medium-sized (0.01 to 0.1%). The gene names here belong to mouse. Read sequence stops 1 residue before the CDR3 end, and the germline J gene provides the missing end. This chain connects TRBV3 to TRBJ2-7; possibly TRBD2 for D (7 bases). The CDR3 covers 14 residues. The germline gives CDR1 SNHLY, CDR2 FYNGKV (reference sequence). The V end lost 2 bases, the J end lost 3 bases, and 11 bases lay between the germline ends. Incomplete CDR3 DNA: TGTGCCAGCAGCTTAAGGGGGGGGATCTATGAACAGTAC. The encoded protein is CASSLRGGIYEQY. The full-length CDR3 reads as CASSLRGGIYEQYF.

Of note for this clone: The gene symbols are mouse symbols. The missing CDR3 end, 1 residue past where the read stops, is filled in from the germline J gene. The rearrangement links TRBV3 to TRBJ2-1; tentative D call: TRBD2 (6 bases). The V gene's germline CDR1 is SNHLY and CDR2 FYNGKV (reference sequence). Trimming removed 2 bases at V and 7 bases at J, with 9 bases between. The CDR3 spans 13 residues. CDR3 sequence: CASSLRGVAEQFF. CDR3 DNA, as far as it was read: TGTGCCAGCAGCTTACGGGGGGTGGCTGAGCAGTTC.

This clone was detected a few times. The listed genes are named as in mouse. The read finishes 1 residue shy of the CDR3 end, and the germline J gene is used to complete it. This rearrangement joins TRBV20 to TRBJ2-5; D is perhaps TRBD1 (6 bases). The CDR3 spans 11 residues. Germline V lookup: CDR1 GFQATS, CDR2 STVNSAI. V gave up 3 bases and J gave up 6 bases, with 7 bases separating them. Incomplete CDR3 DNA: TGTGGTGCTAGCAGGGGTGACACCCAGTAC. It is translated as CGASRGDTQY. The CDR3 as a whole reads CGASRGDTQYF.

As concerns this clone: The listed genes are named as in mouse. The CDR3 end lies 1 residue beyond the end of the read and is filled in from the germline J gene. J is TRBJ1-1 and V is TRBV26, with D uncertain. CDR3 size: 12 residues. V lost 6 bases to trimming and J lost 3 bases, with 8 bases between them. The V gene's germline CDR1 is KGHPV and CDR2 FQNQEV (reference sequence). CDR3 DNA, as far as it was read: TGTGCCAGCAGGAGGATGTACACAGAAGTCTTC. Protein: CASRRMYTEVF. The entire CDR3 protein is CASRRMYTEVFF.

With respect to this clone: Gene names denote mouse genes. The read terminates 1 residue ahead of where the CDR3 ends, so the germline J gene completes it. The chain joins TRBV15 to TRBJ2-4; 8 nucleotides agree with TRBD1. The V gene's germline CDR1 is SGHND and CDR2 FRSKSL. This CDR3 is built from 13 residues. Trimming cost V 5 bases and J 8 bases; bases outside gene matches: 6. The CDR3 sequence: CASSRDRGGTLYF. The part of the CDR3 DNA that was read is TGTGCCAGCAGTCGCGACAGGGGAGGCACCTTGTAC.

This clone was seen more than once but under ten times. Gene names denote mouse genes. The read terminates 1 residue before the CDR3 end, so the remaining end is supplied by the germline J gene. The gene calls are TRBV13-1 and TRBJ2-7; D is possibly TRBD1 or TRBD2 (5 bases each). Germline CDR1 NSHNY, CDR2 SYGAGN. CDR3 length: 12 residues. V was clipped by 1 base and J by 7 bases, with 9 bases between them. The DNA read from the CDR3 is TGTGCCAGCAGTGATCAGGGACGGGAACAGTAC. This sequence encodes CASSDQGREQY. The CDR3 in its entirety is CASSDQGREQYF.

In its sample, this clone ranks as medium-sized. Gene names are the mouse ones. The observed sequence ends 1 residue before the CDR3 terminus, with the missing tail filled in from the germline J gene. The rearrangement joins TRBV13-1 to TRBJ2-5; D is perhaps TRBD2 (6 bases). The CDR3 is made up of 15 amino acids. CDR1 NSHNY and CDR2 SYGAGN come from the germline V gene. V lost 0 bases, J lost 6 bases, and 14 bases lay in between. CDR3 loop: CASSDAPGAGDTQYF. Partial CDR3 DNA: TGTGCCAGCAGTGATGCCCCTGGGGCCGGGGACACCCAGTAC.

This clone was detected only a few times. Gene names are mouse gene names. The read terminates 1 residue before the CDR3 end, so the remaining end is supplied by the germline J gene. J is TRBJ1-2 and V is TRBV26, with 9 nucleotides matching TRBD1. J lost 4 bases, V lost 2 bases, and 2 bases had no gene match. The germline gives CDR1 KGHPV, CDR2 FQNQEV (reference sequence). The CDR3 spans 14 residues. CDR3 DNA, as far as it was read: TGTGCCAGCAGTCTGGCACAGGGGGCCTCCGACTACACC. Its protein product is CASSLAQGASDYT. The whole CDR3 reads CASSLAQGASDYTF.

To note about this clone: The genes and germline here are from mouse. CDR3 DNA, as far as it was read: TGTGCCAGCAGCTCATGGGGGGGCCGAGACACCCAGTAC. It yields the protein CASSSWGGRDTQY. The entire CDR3 is CASSSWGGRDTQYF. The rearrangement joins TRBV4 to TRBJ2-5; 9 nucleotides agree with TRBD2. Read coverage stops 1 residue before the CDR3 terminus; the germline J gene supplies the remainder. This CDR3 region has 14 residues. V shed 4 bases, J shed 5 bases, and the junction held 4 bases outside the gene matches. In germline, CDR1 is LGHDT, CDR2 YNNKQL (reference sequence).